This TCR beta chain is drawn from a study of response to subunit inactivated influenza vaccine. TCRdb analysed the RT-PCR reads with MiXCR anew, one entry per CDR3 protein. The sample lists around 520,000 distinct CDR3 sequences, over 25% occurring once. The CDR3 is 16 amino acids. CDR1 LGHNA and CDR2 YSLEER come from the germline V gene. With 1 base removed from V and 7 bases from J, the gap between germline ends came to 20 bases. This clonotype has at least ten counts. Antigen: not known. Notes on the study in general: Only a handful of new T cells, the authors suggested, are recruited with each seasonal influenza vaccination.

This receptor was obtained from a man in his forties or fifties who received an inactivated influenza vaccine. The V call is TRBV4-3, the J call TRBJ2-7; D is perhaps TRBD1 or TRBD2 (6 bases each). Sample: CD4+ T cells sorted from PBMCs, taken roughly 5 days after vaccination. CDR3 DNA: TGCGCCAGCAGCCAAGCCCGCGGGACAAGAGTGGAGGAGCAGTACTTC. It translates to CASSQARGTRVEEQYF.